This paragraph reports one TCR beta chain. What it recognizes is unknown. The sample originates from a study of cytomegalovirus exposure and HLA in healthy donors. General study points: V- and J-gene trimming of TCR beta was linked (in a later analysis) to a missense DCLRE1C variant. Sequence variants that were highly shared formed a cluster that was likely a sequencing artifact.

V lost 4 bases and J 0 bases, leaving 10 bases between the germline ends. This CDR3 spans 15 amino acids. Germline V CDR1 and CDR2: SNHLY, FYNNEI. The PCR was carried out with 60 Vbeta primers and 13 Jbeta primers. TCRdb's table, derived via immunoSEQ multiplex PCR, lists solely in-frame clones and lacks some. Of over 100,000 clones listed, around four fifths are singletons. The V and J genes are TRBV2 and TRBJ2-4; no clear D. The sequence came from a woman between 40 and 55 years old in good health and CMV-seronegative. The specimen was PBMCs. DNA of the CDR3: TGTGCCAGCAGTGGCGAGTTACTAGCCAAAAACATTCAGTACTTC. Translation: CASSGELLAKNIQYF.